What follows is one T cell receptor (beta chain) and its context. Its antigen is not known. This CDR3 region has 15 residues. Trimming cost V 4 bases and J 5 bases; bases outside gene matches: 7. Germline CDR1 and CDR2: MNHEY and SVGAGI. This entry is derived from a study of T cell responses to AZD1222 COVID-19 vaccine. Study results and limitations: Nearly half of spike-specific TCRs reportedly target variant regions that are unmutated in the B.1.351 and B.1.1.7 variants. Vaccination with two AZD1222 doses was followed by a rise in Spike-specific TCR breadth and depth. Just a handful of AZD1222 recipients were seropositive at baseline.

Method: immunoSEQ multiplex PCR; TCRdb's copy keeps in-frame clones and lacks some. The sample consists of around 130,000 clones, roughly 93% of them appearing once. The genes are TRBV6-5 and TRBJ1-5; 8 nucleotides line up with TRBD1. The material sequenced was peripheral blood, taken on day 0 of AZD1222 vaccination. The receptor's source is an adult in good health. The CDR3 reads CASSSRGLGDQPQHF. Here the CDR3 DNA reads TGTGCCAGCAGTTCCAGGGGGCTAGGGGATCAGCCCCAGCATTTT.